The 21 T cell receptor beta chains presented below share a single source sample, sequenced in a study of Tregs in tolerant kidney transplant recipients. The table came from immunoSEQ multiplex PCR; TCRdb's copy has only in-frame clones and leaves some out. Of over 50,000 clones in the sample, around four fifths were seen once. The sequencing input was CD4+ T cells from blood. The origin of the receptors is a human donor in good health.

The V gene is TRBV9, the J gene TRBJ1-5; D possibly corresponds to TRBD1 (6 bases). Trimming removed 6 bases at V and 6 bases at J, with 22 bases between. CDR1 and CDR2 from the germline V gene are SGDLS and YYNGEE. The CDR3 consists of 16 residues. CDR3 region: CASTSPRGAHGQPQHF. Written as DNA, the CDR3 is TGTGCCAGCACCTCCCCGAGGGGGGCGCACGGTCAGCCCCAGCATTTT.

This sequence joins TRBV11-1 and TRBJ2-3; TRBD2 aligns across 9 bases. This CDR3 region has 16 residues. Germline loops: CDR1 SGHAT, CDR2 FQDESV (reference sequence). J lost 5 bases, V lost 7 bases, and 13 bases had no gene match. The CDR3 nucleotides read TGTGCCAGCACCCCCTTATTAGCGGGGGCTTTAGATACGCAGTATTTT. Translating it yields CASTPLLAGALDTQYF. Full variable domain (remainder filled in from reference TRBV11-1 and TRBJ2-3): EAEVAQSPRYKITEKSQAVAFWCDPISGHATLYWYRQILGQGPELLVQFQDESVVDDSQLPKDRFSAERLKGVDSTLKIQPAELGDSAMYLCASTPLLAGALDTQYFGPGTRLTVL.

This chain links TRBV5-1 with TRBJ2-2, with 9 bases aligning to TRBD1. There are 15 residues in the CDR3. In germline, CDR1 is SGHRS, CDR2 YFSETQ. Trimming took 2 bases from V and 3 from J; bases not matched to a gene: 2. The CDR3 spells CASSLQGAHTGELFF. In DNA form, the CDR3 reads TGCGCCAGCAGCTTACAGGGGGCACACACCGGGGAGCTGTTTTTT.

V gene TRBV5-1 combines with J gene TRBJ1-1, with no clear D. V was clipped by 0 bases and J by 4 bases, with 19 bases between them. The germline V gene has CDR1 SGHRS and CDR2 YFSETQ. This CDR3 is built from 17 residues. This CDR3 reads CASSLVRSGSLRTEAFF. In DNA form, the CDR3 reads TGCGCCAGCAGCTTGGTTCGGTCGGGGAGCCTTCGCACTGAAGCTTTCTTT.

The chain recombines TRBV5-4 with TRBJ2-1, with 9 bases lining up with TRBD2. Germline V gives CDR1 SGHNT, CDR2 YYREEE (reference sequence). V trimming: 0 bases; J trimming: 2 bases; junction bases outside the gene matches: 9. The CDR3 is made up of 18 amino acids. CDR3 nucleotides: TGTGCCAGCAGCTTGGGGCTAGCGGGGAAGGGGACCTACAATGAGCAGTTCTTC. Translated, it gives CASSLGLAGKGTYNEQFF.

This clone was counted once. The CDR3: CASSTGQGNRNTIYF. The CDR3 DNA reads TGCGCCAGCAGCACGGGACAGGGTAATAGAAACACCATATATTTT. V usage is TRBV5-1 and J usage is TRBJ1-3; 9 nucleotides match TRBD1. The germline V gene has CDR1 SGHRS and CDR2 YFSETQ. After removal of 4 bases from V and 5 bases from J, the junction contained 7 bases not matched to a gene. The CDR3 length is 15 residues.

The rearrangement joins TRBV20-1 to TRBJ2-5, with D uncertain. The CDR3 extends over 10 amino acids. V was cut by 6 bases and J by 5 bases, with 7 bases left in between. The germline V gene has CDR1 DFQATT and CDR2 SNEGSKA (reference sequence). CDR3 region: CSAEKETQYF. In nucleotides, the CDR3 is TGCAGTGCCGAAAAGGAGACCCAGTACTTC.

This clone came up a few times. The chain is built from TRBV23-1 and TRBJ2-2, with D maybe TRBD1 (5 bases). TRBV23-1 is an ORF for which the function is uncertain. CDR3 length: 13 amino acids. V was cut by 6 bases and J by 5 bases, with 10 bases left in between. Here the CDR3 reads CASRTDFTGELFF. The CDR3 DNA is TGCGCCAGCAGGACAGATTTTACCGGGGAGCTGTTTTTT.

The chain links TRBV6-5 to TRBJ2-1; D is uncertain. The CDR3 contains 11 residues. CDR1 and CDR2 (germline): MNHEY, SVGAGI. V was cut by 5 bases and J by 9 bases, with 8 bases left in between. The CDR3 nucleotides are TGTGCCAGCAGTAGGGCTGGTGAGCAGTTCTTC. This codes for CASSRAGEQFF.

This chain's CDR3 is CASSLVLTRSETQYF. In nucleotides, the CDR3 is TGTGCCAGCAGCTTAGTTCTCACTCGATCAGAGACCCAGTACTTC. The V call is TRBV7-2, the J call TRBJ2-5; D is unclear. CDR1 and CDR2 from the germline V gene are SGHTA and FQGNSA. V was pared by 1 base and J by 4 bases, with 13 bases between. There are 15 residues in the CDR3.

The chain recombines TRBV7-9 with TRBJ2-3; no clear D. V dropped 1 base and J dropped 4 bases, with 6 bases sitting between them. The germline V gene encodes CDR1 SEHNR and CDR2 FQNEAQ (reference sequence). The CDR3 is made up of 13 amino acids. The CDR3 DNA reads as TGTGCCAGCAGCTTAGACCGCCCAGATACGCAGTATTTT. This translates into CASSLDRPDTQYF.

This clone has just a few counts. The chain carries TRBV18 and TRBJ1-3; tentatively, D is TRBD1 (5 bases). Looked up from germline, CDR1 is KGHSH and CDR2 is LQKENI. The CDR3 is made up of 16 amino acids. Trimming left V 5 bases short and J 0 bases short, with 14 bases between. The CDR3 region is CASSLGQVLSGNTIYF. In DNA, the CDR3 is TGTGCCAGCTCATTGGGGCAGGTACTCTCTGGAAACACCATATATTTT.

V gene TRBV11-2 combines with J gene TRBJ1-2, with D hard to call. The V end was cut by 2 bases, the J end by 7 bases, with 8 bases between. Germline CDR1 and CDR2: SGHAT and FQNNGV. This CDR3 is built from 12 residues. The CDR3 spells CASSLRSFGYTF. The CDR3 region has the DNA TGTGCCAGCAGCTTACGGTCGTTTGGCTACACCTTC.

The V call is TRBV10-3, the J call TRBJ2-1; no clear D. Trimming took 3 bases from V and 3 from J, leaving 3 bases between them. There are 12 residues in the CDR3. Germline V gene sequence: CDR1 ENHRY, CDR2 SYGVKD. Written as DNA, the CDR3 is TGTGCCATCAGTGAAGGCTACAATGAGCAGTTCTTC. It specifies CAISEGYNEQFF.

This chain joins TRBV27 and TRBJ1-6; possibly TRBD1 for D (6 bases). The CDR3 spans 17 residues. Per the germline V gene, CDR1 is MNHEY and CDR2 is SMNVEV (reference sequence). The V end was cut by 6 bases, the J end by 7 bases, with 22 bases between. The DNA of the CDR3 is TGTGCCAGCAGACCATCAACAGGGCGGCGGCTGAATTCACCCCTCCACTTT. Its translation: CASRPSTGRRLNSPLHF.

The sample holds one count of this clone. The V gene is TRBV6-1, the J gene TRBJ1-6; D gene unclear. Trimming left V 8 bases short and J 5 bases short, with 13 bases between. CDR3 size: 14 residues. CDR1 is MNHNS, CDR2 SASEGT, per germline. CDR3 loop: CASSGGNDNSPLHF. In nucleotides, the CDR3 is TGTGCCAGCTCTGGAGGGAACGATAATTCACCCCTCCACTTT.

The chain recombines TRBV11-1 with TRBJ2-2; possible D gene TRBD1, 6 bases. V was pared by 5 bases and J by 2 bases, with 9 bases between. The CDR3 runs 14 residues. Looked up from germline, CDR1 is SGHAT and CDR2 is FQDESV (reference sequence). The CDR3 loop is CASSTQGNTGELFF. The CDR3, as DNA: TGTGCCAGCAGCACACAGGGAAACACCGGGGAGCTGTTTTTT.

The chain has TRBV6-1 and TRBJ1-5, with D perhaps TRBD1 (5 bases). Germline V gives CDR1 MNHNS, CDR2 SASEGT. There are 13 residues in the CDR3. Between the trimmed V and J ends, which lost 8 bases and 9 bases, there was a span of 17 bases. The CDR3 here is CASLRDPLAPQHF. DNA of the CDR3: TGTGCCAGCCTCCGGGACCCCTTAGCGCCCCAGCATTTT.

This clone showed up just once. This chain uses TRBV7-9 with TRBJ2-1; no definite D call. Germline V lookup: CDR1 SEHNR, CDR2 FQNEAQ (reference sequence). The ends were cut back, 5 bases at V and 6 bases at J, with 8 bases in the middle. The CDR3 contains 12 residues. CDR3 in amino acids: CASSASSNEQFF. The CDR3 DNA reads as TGTGCCAGCAGCGCTTCGTCCAATGAGCAGTTCTTC.

CDR3 coding DNA: TGTGCCAGCAGCTCGCTGGGACTAGCGGGAGCTTACGAGCAGTACTTC. Encoded protein: CASSSLGLAGAYEQYF. V usage is TRBV7-2 and J usage is TRBJ2-7; 14 bases fit TRBD2. J was trimmed by 4 bases and V by 4 bases; bases with no gene match: 6. The germline gives CDR1 SGHTA, CDR2 FQGNSA. This CDR3 is built from 16 residues.

This clone was counted between two and nine times. V and J are TRBV18 and TRBJ1-1; D remains ambiguous. The CDR3 has 13 residues. Trimming took off 6 bases at V and 3 bases at J, with 11 bases between the two ends. Germline lookup yields CDR1 KGHSH and CDR2 LQKENI. The DNA of the CDR3 is TGTGCCAGCTCTCTTGAGAGAGACACTGAAGCTTTCTTT. Its translation: CASSLERDTEAFF.